This is a list of T cell receptor beta chains from one sample in a study of blood T cell repertoires in COVID-19. Assay used: immunoSEQ multiplex PCR; TCRdb lists only in-frame clones, some missing. The table includes hundreds of thousands of clones, 87% detected once. The sequenced sample consisted of PBMCs or T cells enriched from blood (not recorded which). The receptors here all came from a woman in her late teens or twenties with acute COVID-19. Each CDR3 is given with its conserved first and last residue. Fields, in order: D gene, V gene, J gene, clone size, CDR3 protein. D genes are given only for firm matches. Clone sizes are given selectively: once, few, many, or a class where the clone is expanded.

d_gene: -; v_gene: TRBV28; j_gene: TRBJ1-1; abundance: -; CDR3aa: CASSLLARGAEAFF
d_gene: TRBD2; v_gene: TRBV5-4; j_gene: TRBJ2-1; abundance: -; CDR3aa: CASPHRRGAGGPDEQFF
d_gene: TRBD1; v_gene: TRBV2; j_gene: TRBJ1-5; abundance: -; CDR3aa: CASERDSLANQPQHF
d_gene: -; v_gene: TRBV5-1; j_gene: TRBJ2-3; abundance: -; CDR3aa: CASSSDFGDTQYF
d_gene: TRBD1; v_gene: TRBV28; j_gene: TRBJ2-3; abundance: -; CDR3aa: CASSRGQGPTDTQYF
d_gene: -; v_gene: TRBV3-1/TRBV3-2; j_gene: TRBJ1-2; abundance: -; CDR3aa: CASSQSLRGAGGYTF
d_gene: -; v_gene: TRBV6-5; j_gene: TRBJ2-1; abundance: -; CDR3aa: CASSYSNGVGYNEQFF
d_gene: -; v_gene: TRBV5-5; j_gene: TRBJ2-7; abundance: -; CDR3aa: CASSFYAADYEQYF
d_gene: -; v_gene: TRBV5-6; j_gene: TRBJ2-5; abundance: -; CDR3aa: CASSFRGTTKETQYF
d_gene: -; v_gene: TRBV3-1/TRBV3-2; j_gene: TRBJ1-1; abundance: -; CDR3aa: CASSYGQNTEAFF
d_gene: TRBD2; v_gene: TRBV27; j_gene: TRBJ2-1; abundance: -; CDR3aa: CASRTLAGSSYNEQFF
d_gene: -; v_gene: TRBV24-1; j_gene: TRBJ2-5; abundance: -; CDR3aa: CATSDLNPAGETQYF
d_gene: TRBD1; v_gene: TRBV2; j_gene: TRBJ2-5; abundance: -; CDR3aa: CASKTTGRETQYF
d_gene: TRBD2; v_gene: TRBV3-1/TRBV3-2; j_gene: TRBJ2-4; abundance: -; CDR3aa: CASSQDPGTRNIQYF
d_gene: TRBD2; v_gene: TRBV19; j_gene: TRBJ2-5; abundance: -; CDR3aa: CASSYREGEETQYF
d_gene: -; v_gene: TRBV2; j_gene: TRBJ2-7; abundance: -; CDR3aa: CASRNPPTYEQYF
d_gene: -; v_gene: TRBV18; j_gene: TRBJ1-1; abundance: -; CDR3aa: CASSPTSQGFADTEAFF
d_gene: -; v_gene: TRBV6-1; j_gene: TRBJ1-6; abundance: -; CDR3aa: CASSEVGTNNSPLHF
d_gene: -; v_gene: TRBV25-1; j_gene: TRBJ1-5; abundance: -; CDR3aa: CASSPLTGSGNQPQHF
d_gene: TRBD1; v_gene: TRBV5-1; j_gene: TRBJ2-6; abundance: -; CDR3aa: CASSPLQPGQGAGANVLTF
d_gene: TRBD1; v_gene: TRBV3-1/TRBV3-2; j_gene: TRBJ2-5; abundance: -; CDR3aa: CASTWDRGLGETQYF
d_gene: -; v_gene: TRBV4-3; j_gene: TRBJ2-7; abundance: -; CDR3aa: CASSQEQATYYEQYF
d_gene: -; v_gene: TRBV9; j_gene: TRBJ1-6; abundance: -; CDR3aa: CASSVGGGIDNSPLHF
d_gene: TRBD1; v_gene: TRBV6-2/TRBV6-3; j_gene: TRBJ1-1; abundance: -; CDR3aa: CASSMTGARTEAFF
d_gene: TRBD1; v_gene: TRBV10-3; j_gene: TRBJ2-5; abundance: -; CDR3aa: CAISQGNDETQYF
d_gene: TRBD1; v_gene: TRBV18; j_gene: TRBJ2-1; abundance: -; CDR3aa: CASSPQGQGTLNEQFF
d_gene: TRBD2; v_gene: TRBV5-1; j_gene: TRBJ2-7; abundance: -; CDR3aa: CASSLSGGYEQYF
d_gene: -; v_gene: TRBV9; j_gene: TRBJ2-2; abundance: -; CDR3aa: CASSVGGSDTGELFF
d_gene: TRBD1; v_gene: TRBV2; j_gene: TRBJ1-2; abundance: -; CDR3aa: CASSSLGQGIGYTF
d_gene: TRBD1; v_gene: TRBV19; j_gene: TRBJ1-1; abundance: -; CDR3aa: CASSSTGITEAFF
d_gene: TRBD1; v_gene: TRBV30; j_gene: TRBJ1-2; abundance: -; CDR3aa: CAWGTGGGYTF
d_gene: TRBD1; v_gene: TRBV6-5; j_gene: TRBJ1-2; abundance: -; CDR3aa: CASTAGTGSDYGYTF
d_gene: -; v_gene: TRBV27; j_gene: TRBJ2-1; abundance: -; CDR3aa: CASRSGDHNEQFF
d_gene: -; v_gene: TRBV5-5; j_gene: TRBJ1-1; abundance: -; CDR3aa: CASSFPGPRDTEAFF
d_gene: TRBD2; v_gene: TRBV7-9; j_gene: TRBJ2-2; abundance: -; CDR3aa: CASSFRLAGEVTGELFF
d_gene: -; v_gene: TRBV9; j_gene: TRBJ2-3; abundance: -; CDR3aa: CASNSRGSGYTDTQYF
d_gene: -; v_gene: TRBV19; j_gene: TRBJ1-1; abundance: few; CDR3aa: CASSSQWGVGHNTEAFF
d_gene: TRBD2; v_gene: TRBV5-4; j_gene: TRBJ2-2; abundance: -; CDR3aa: CASSPWISSGSNTGELFF
d_gene: -; v_gene: TRBV14; j_gene: TRBJ2-5; abundance: -; CDR3aa: CASSQEGSRRYQETQYF
d_gene: -; v_gene: TRBV3-1/TRBV3-2; j_gene: TRBJ2-5; abundance: -; CDR3aa: CASSPQIIAETQYF
d_gene: -; v_gene: TRBV27; j_gene: TRBJ1-4; abundance: once; CDR3aa: CASSSGRGLNEKLFF
d_gene: -; v_gene: TRBV18; j_gene: TRBJ1-1; abundance: once; CDR3aa: CASSRPGVEAFF
d_gene: TRBD1; v_gene: TRBV25-1; j_gene: TRBJ1-2; abundance: -; CDR3aa: CASTQGAFYGYTF
d_gene: -; v_gene: TRBV7-9; j_gene: TRBJ2-7; abundance: -; CDR3aa: CASSSGFWEQYF
d_gene: -; v_gene: TRBV27; j_gene: TRBJ1-4; abundance: -; CDR3aa: CASSLRQGFEKLFF
d_gene: -; v_gene: TRBV11-2; j_gene: TRBJ2-6; abundance: -; CDR3aa: CASSRSQKGLISGANVLTF
d_gene: -; v_gene: TRBV5-1; j_gene: TRBJ1-1; abundance: -; CDR3aa: CASSLAAGNTEAFF
d_gene: -; v_gene: TRBV24-1; j_gene: TRBJ1-1; abundance: -; CDR3aa: CATRGVGSTEAFF
d_gene: -; v_gene: TRBV3-1/TRBV3-2; j_gene: TRBJ2-2; abundance: -; CDR3aa: CASRQGGTGELFF
d_gene: TRBD2; v_gene: TRBV4-2; j_gene: TRBJ2-3; abundance: few; CDR3aa: CASSPGTSGTDTQYF